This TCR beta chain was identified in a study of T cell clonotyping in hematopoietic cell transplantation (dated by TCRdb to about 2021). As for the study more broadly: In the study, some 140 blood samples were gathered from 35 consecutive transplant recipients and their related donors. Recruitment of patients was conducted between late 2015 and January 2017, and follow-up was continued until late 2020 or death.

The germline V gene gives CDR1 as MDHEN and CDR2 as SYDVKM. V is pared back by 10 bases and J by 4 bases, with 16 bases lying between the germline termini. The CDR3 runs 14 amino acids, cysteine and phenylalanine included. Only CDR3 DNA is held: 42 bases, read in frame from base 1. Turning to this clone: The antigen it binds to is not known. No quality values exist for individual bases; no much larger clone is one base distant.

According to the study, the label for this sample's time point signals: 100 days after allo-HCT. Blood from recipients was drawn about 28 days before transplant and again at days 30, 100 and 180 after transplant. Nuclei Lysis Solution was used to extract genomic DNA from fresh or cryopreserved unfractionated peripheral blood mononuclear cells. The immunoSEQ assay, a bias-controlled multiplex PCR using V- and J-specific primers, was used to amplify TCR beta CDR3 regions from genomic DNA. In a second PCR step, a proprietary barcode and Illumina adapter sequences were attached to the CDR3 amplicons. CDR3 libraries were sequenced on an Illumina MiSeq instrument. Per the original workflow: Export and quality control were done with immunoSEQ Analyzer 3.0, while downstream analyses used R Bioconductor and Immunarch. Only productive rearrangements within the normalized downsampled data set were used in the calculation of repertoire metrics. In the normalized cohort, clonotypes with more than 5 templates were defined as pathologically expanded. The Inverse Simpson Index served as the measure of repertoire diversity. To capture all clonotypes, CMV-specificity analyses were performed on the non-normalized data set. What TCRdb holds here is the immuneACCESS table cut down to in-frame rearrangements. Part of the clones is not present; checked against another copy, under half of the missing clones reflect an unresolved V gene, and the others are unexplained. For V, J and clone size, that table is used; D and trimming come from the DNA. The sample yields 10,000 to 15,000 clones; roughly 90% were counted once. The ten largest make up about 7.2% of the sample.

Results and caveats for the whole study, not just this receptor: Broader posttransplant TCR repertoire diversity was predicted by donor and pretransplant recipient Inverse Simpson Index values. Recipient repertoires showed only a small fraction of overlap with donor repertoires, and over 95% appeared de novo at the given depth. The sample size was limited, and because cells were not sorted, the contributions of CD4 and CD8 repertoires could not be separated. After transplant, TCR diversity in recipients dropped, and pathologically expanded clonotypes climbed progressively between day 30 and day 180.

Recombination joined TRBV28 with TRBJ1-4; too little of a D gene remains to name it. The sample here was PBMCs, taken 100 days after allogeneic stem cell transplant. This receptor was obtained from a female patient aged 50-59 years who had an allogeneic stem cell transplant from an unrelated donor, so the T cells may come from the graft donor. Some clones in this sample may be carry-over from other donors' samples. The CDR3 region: CATYESNYNEKLFF. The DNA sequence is TGTGCCACCTACGAAAGCAACTATAATGAAAAACTGTTTTTT.